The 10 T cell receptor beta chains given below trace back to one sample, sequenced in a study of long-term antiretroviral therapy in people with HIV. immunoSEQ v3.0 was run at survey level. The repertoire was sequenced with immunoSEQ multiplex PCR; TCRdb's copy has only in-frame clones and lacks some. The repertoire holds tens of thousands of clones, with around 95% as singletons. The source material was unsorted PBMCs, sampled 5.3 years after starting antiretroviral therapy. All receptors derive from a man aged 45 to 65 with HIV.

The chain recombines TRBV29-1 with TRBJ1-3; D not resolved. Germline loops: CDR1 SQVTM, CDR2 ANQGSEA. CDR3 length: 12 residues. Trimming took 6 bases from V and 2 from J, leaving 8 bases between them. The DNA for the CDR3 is TGCAGCGTCGCCTGGACTGGAAACACCATATATTTT. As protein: CSVAWTGNTIYF.

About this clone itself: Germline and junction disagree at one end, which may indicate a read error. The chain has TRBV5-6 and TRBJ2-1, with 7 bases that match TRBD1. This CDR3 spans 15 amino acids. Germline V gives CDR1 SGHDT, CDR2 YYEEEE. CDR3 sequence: CAGSLEGGAYNEQFF. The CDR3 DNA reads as TGTGCCGGCAGCTTGGAAGGGGGCGCCTACAATGAGCAGTTCTTC.

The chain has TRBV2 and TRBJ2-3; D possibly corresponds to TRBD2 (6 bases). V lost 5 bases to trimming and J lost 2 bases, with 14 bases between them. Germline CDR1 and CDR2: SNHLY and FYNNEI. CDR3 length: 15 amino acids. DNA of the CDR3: TGTGCCAGCAGTCCACCGGGACTCCACACAGATACGCAGTATTTT. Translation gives CASSPPGLHTDTQYF. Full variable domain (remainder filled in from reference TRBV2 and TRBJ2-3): EPEVTQTPSHQVTQMGQEVILRCVPISNHLYFYWYRQILGQKVEFLVSFYNNEISEKSEIFDDQFSVERPDGSNFTLKIRSTKLEDSAMYFCASSPPGLHTDTQYFGPGTRLTVL.

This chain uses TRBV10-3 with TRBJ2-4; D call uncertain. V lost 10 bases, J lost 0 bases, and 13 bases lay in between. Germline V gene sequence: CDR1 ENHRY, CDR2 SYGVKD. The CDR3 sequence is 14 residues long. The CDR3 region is CASSVPGAKNIQYF. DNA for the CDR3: TGTGCCAGCTCGGTTCCGGGAGCCAAAAACATTCAGTACTTC.

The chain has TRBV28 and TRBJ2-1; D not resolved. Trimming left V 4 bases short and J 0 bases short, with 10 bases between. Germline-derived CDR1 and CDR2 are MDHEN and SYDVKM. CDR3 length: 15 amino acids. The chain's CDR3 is CASSSRWASYNEQFF. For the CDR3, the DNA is TGTGCCAGCAGTTCCCGCTGGGCCTCCTACAATGAGCAGTTCTTC.

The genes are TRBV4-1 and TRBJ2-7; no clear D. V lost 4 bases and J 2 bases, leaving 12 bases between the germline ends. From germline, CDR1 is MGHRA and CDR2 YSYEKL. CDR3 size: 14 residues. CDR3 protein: CASSPGRVPYEQYF. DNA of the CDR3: TGCGCCAGCAGCCCCGGACGTGTCCCCTACGAGCAGTACTTC.

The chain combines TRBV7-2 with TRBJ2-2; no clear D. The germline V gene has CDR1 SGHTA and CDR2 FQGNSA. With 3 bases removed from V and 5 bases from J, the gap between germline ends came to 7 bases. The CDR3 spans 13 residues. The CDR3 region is CASSFLTTGELFF. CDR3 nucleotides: TGTGCCAGCAGCTTCCTCACAACCGGGGAGCTGTTTTTT.

In nucleotides, the CDR3 is TGTGCCAGCAGCCCCCCCGGGAACCAGAACACTGAAGCTTTCTTT. It specifies CASSPPGNQNTEAFF. This chain uses TRBV4-2 with TRBJ1-1, with D unresolved. CDR1 is LGHNA and CDR2 is YNFKEQ in the germline V gene. Trimming removed 4 bases at V and 1 base at J, with 13 bases between. The CDR3 is 15 amino acids.

The CDR3, as DNA: TGTGCCAGCAGGGGGAACTACGAGCAGTACTTC. Translated, it gives CASRGNYEQYF. The chain combines TRBV7-2 with TRBJ2-7; no definite D call. CDR3 length equals 11 residues. V was pared by 6 bases and J by 3 bases, with 6 bases between. Germline V gives CDR1 SGHTA, CDR2 FQGNSA.

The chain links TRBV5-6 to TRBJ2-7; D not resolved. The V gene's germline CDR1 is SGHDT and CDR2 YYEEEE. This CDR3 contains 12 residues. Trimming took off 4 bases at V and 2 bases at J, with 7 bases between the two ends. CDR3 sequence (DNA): TGTGCCAGCAGCCATGGTACCTACGAGCAGTACTTC. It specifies CASSHGTYEQYF.